This is a list of T cell receptor beta chains from one sample in a study of T cell responses to AZD1222 COVID-19 vaccine. Here immunoSEQ multiplex PCR was the method, and the copy in TCRdb shows in-frame clones only, minus some. The sample lists roughly 96,000 clones; roughly 88% were seen once. The sequenced sample was peripheral blood, obtained on day 0 of AZD1222 vaccination. These receptors were collected from an adult in good health. CDR3s include the opening cysteine and the closing phenylalanine or tryptophan. Rows may omit the clone size; those that give it use once, few, many or a size class.

V	J	size	CDR3
TRBV18	TRBJ2-2	.	CASSSGTSGTGELFF
TRBV28	TRBJ1-2	once	CASSPPGRGEGYTF
TRBV19	TRBJ2-5	.	CASSSPPQATNQETQYF
TRBV9	TRBJ1-4	.	CASSVGTGNEKLFF
TRBV7-8	TRBJ2-1	.	CASKRLAGESSEQFF
TRBV6-5	TRBJ2-7	once	CASSIVSQYSYEQYF
TRBV19	TRBJ2-2	.	CASSRGADGELFF
TRBV11-3	TRBJ2-3	.	CASSYSGNQDTQYF
TRBV19	TRBJ2-6	.	CASTGRNSGANVLTF
TRBV28	TRBJ2-2	.	CASSLWTQTGELFF
TRBV6-5	TRBJ2-1	.	CASSYSIIGYNEQFF
TRBV7-2	TRBJ2-5	.	CASSFTGSGQETQYF
TRBV19	TRBJ2-3	once	CASSIGLVPSTDTQYF
TRBV28	TRBJ2-7	once	CASSLGPSYEQYF
TRBV9	TRBJ2-1	once	CASSVDTSQNLGNEQFF
TRBV5-4	TRBJ2-1	.	CASSLTDRVTFAHNEQFF
TRBV6-2/TRBV6-3	TRBJ2-7	.	CASSYSMARLGSYEQYF
TRBV6-5	TRBJ2-7	.	CASSYSRPPYEQYF
TRBV5-6	TRBJ2-7	once	CASSFPSQGAPNEQYF
TRBV14	TRBJ1-1	.	CASSHPPGQGITEAFF
TRBV7-3	TRBJ2-1	.	CASSPPGRSSYNEQFF
TRBV30	TRBJ2-5	.	CAWSVTAKETQYF
TRBV2	TRBJ2-7	once	CASHQGRVSSYEQYF
TRBV28	TRBJ2-7	.	CASRRTGSSYEQYF
TRBV6-5	TRBJ1-2	few	CASSSSGRGIYGYTF
TRBV6-5	TRBJ1-4	.	CASSYADRSGEKLFF
TRBV24-1	TRBJ2-1	.	CATSAREFNEQFF